This entry lists 22 T cell receptor beta chains sequenced from one sample in a study of CD8+ T cells in alopecia areata. Treatment meaning: oral pan-JAK inhibitor, 5-10 mg twice daily. Following RNA extraction, reverse transcription yielded cDNA that acted as the sequencing template. Profiled with immunoSEQ multiplex PCR; TCRdb holds only in-frame clones, not every one. The data hold roughly 180,000 clones, with around 49% observed a single time. The source was CD8+ T cells sorted from blood, collected around week 52, from a patient treated with tofacitinib. These receptors came from a human donor with alopecia areata.

This chain joins TRBV7-6 and TRBJ1-1; D is possibly TRBD1 (5 bases). V was trimmed by 1 base and J by 11 bases, leaving 14 bases between them. Germline CDR1 is SGHVS and CDR2 is FNYEAQ. The CDR3 contains 13 residues. CDR3 nucleotides: TGTGCCAGCAGCTTAGGGGAGGGGCGCGGGGCTTTCTTT. Translated, it gives CASSLGEGRGAFF.

In this sample, this clone turned up a few times. This chain joins TRBV11-2 and TRBJ1-4; 7 bases align to TRBD1. Germline-derived CDR1 and CDR2 are SGHAT and FQNNGV. The CDR3 extends over 14 amino acids. After removal of 5 bases from V and 6 bases from J, the junction contained 6 bases not matched to a gene. CDR3: CASSRQGRDEKLFF. The CDR3 region has the DNA TGTGCCAGCAGCAGACAGGGAAGGGATGAAAAACTGTTTTTT.

This clone has more than one count but fewer than ten. The genes are TRBV7-2 and TRBJ1-5; D unresolved. V was cut by 2 bases and J by 3 bases, with 8 bases left in between. Germline V gives CDR1 SGHTA, CDR2 FQGNSA. CDR3 length: 14 amino acids. In DNA form, the CDR3 reads TGTGCCAGCAGCTTATTCACGATCAATCAGCCCCAGCATTTT. It is translated as CASSLFTINQPQHF.

The rearrangement uses TRBV15 and TRBJ2-7, with 8 bases that match TRBD1. From germline, CDR1 is LNHNV and CDR2 YYDKDF (reference sequence). This CDR3 has 15 amino acids. The V segment lost 1 base and the J segment 5 bases; nucleotides outside the gene matches: 7. CDR3 amino acids: CATSRGRDRYHEQYF. The CDR3 bases are TGTGCCACCAGCAGAGGCCGGGACAGGTACCACGAGCAGTACTTC.

This clone was detected only a few times. This chain uses TRBV29-1 with TRBJ2-1; D is perhaps TRBD1 (6 bases). With 6 bases removed from V and 2 bases from J, the gap between germline ends came to 14 bases. Germline V lookup: CDR1 SQVTM, CDR2 ANQGSEA. This CDR3 has 14 residues. DNA of the CDR3: TGCAGCGTCCTGTGGACAGTGACCTACAATGAGCAGTTCTTC. Protein: CSVLWTVTYNEQFF.

For this clone: This sequence may be a read error, since a much larger clone differs from it by one base. This chain links TRBV6-4 with TRBJ2-5; TRBD2 agrees at 13 bases. Germline V gene data show CDR1 as MRHNA and CDR2 as SNTAGT. CDR3 length: 15 amino acids. The ends lost 3 bases at V and 3 bases at J; junction bases unmatched: 1. The CDR3 region is CASSELAGGEETQYF. The CDR3 DNA follows: TGTGCCAGCAGTGAACTAGCGGGGGGGGAAGAGACCCAGTACTTC.

The chain uses TRBV7-3 and TRBJ1-1; D is unresolved. Deletions cut 5 bases from V and 7 bases from J, with 11 bases between. Germline V gene data show CDR1 as SGHTA and CDR2 as FQGTGA. There are 12 residues in the CDR3. The CDR3: CASSENGIEAFF. In DNA form, the CDR3 reads TGTGCCAGCAGCGAGAACGGCATTGAAGCTTTCTTT. The full variable domain, rest sourced from reference TRBV7-3 and TRBJ1-1, is GAGVSQTPSNKVTEKGKYVELRCDPISGHTALYWYRQSLGQGPEFLIYFQGTGAADDSGLPNDRFFAVRPEGSVSTLKIQRTERGDSAVYLCASSENGIEAFFGQGTRLTVV.

The chain employs TRBV7-9 and TRBJ2-7; 7 bases map to TRBD2. The CDR3 spans 16 residues. From germline, CDR1 is SEHNR and CDR2 FQNEAQ (reference sequence). V trimming: 1 base; J trimming: 2 bases; junction bases outside the gene matches: 8. The CDR3: CASSLVIAGETYEQYF. In nucleotides, the CDR3 is TGTGCCAGCAGCTTAGTTATTGCGGGGGAAACCTACGAGCAGTACTTC.

The chain combines TRBV6-1 with TRBJ2-2, with D hard to call. In germline, CDR1 is MNHNS, CDR2 SASEGT. V lost 5 bases and J lost 3, with 13 bases in between. The length of the CDR3 is 15 residues. The CDR3 is CASSLQVADTGELFF. CDR3 coding DNA: TGTGCCAGCAGTCTTCAAGTGGCGGACACCGGGGAGCTGTTTTTT.

This clone was detected only a few times. The rearrangement uses TRBV29-1 and TRBJ2-4, with D tentatively TRBD1 (6 bases). CDR1 is SQVTM and CDR2 is ANQGSEA in the germline V gene. The CDR3 is 14 residues long. Trimming took off 7 bases at V and 3 bases at J, with 16 bases between the two ends. This chain's CDR3 is CSADRRGVKNIQYF. CDR3 sequence (DNA): TGCAGCGCCGACAGGAGAGGGGTCAAAAACATTCAGTACTTC.

There are a few counts of this clone. This chain connects TRBV13 to TRBJ2-5, with a weak D call TRBD2 (5 bases). CDR1 and CDR2 (germline): PRHDT, FYEKMQ (reference sequence). This CDR3 is built from 17 residues. The V and J ends lost 2 bases and 7 bases respectively, with 23 bases between them. CDR3 loop: CASSLSLEGRGGGTQYF. For the CDR3, the DNA is TGTGCCAGCAGCTTAAGTCTGGAAGGGCGAGGAGGTGGGACCCAGTACTTC.

The chain has TRBV5-6 and TRBJ2-3; the D is unclear. This CDR3 is 16 amino acids long. CDR1 is SGHDT and CDR2 is YYEEEE in the germline V gene. Trimming removed 4 bases at V and 2 bases at J, with 17 bases between. CDR3 DNA sequence: TGTGCCAGCAGCCTCCAGAACTTGGAGTACACAGATACGCAGTATTTT. Residues: CASSLQNLEYTDTQYF.

The genes are TRBV7-9 and TRBJ2-6, with unresolved D. V was trimmed by 5 bases and J by 0 bases, leaving 17 bases between them. The CDR3 loop spans 18 amino acids. Germline V gene lookup returns CDR1 SEHNR and CDR2 FQNEAQ (reference sequence). As DNA, the CDR3 is TGTGCCAGCAGCGCCGAGAGAGGCCTCAGCTCTGGGGCCAACGTCCTGACTTTC. Translated, it gives CASSAERGLSSGANVLTF.

CDR3: CASSESGETQYF. The CDR3 bases are TGTGCCAGCAGTGAATCGGGGGAGACCCAGTACTTC. This chain uses TRBV25-1 with TRBJ2-5, with D possibly being TRBD2 (5 bases). Germline V lookup: CDR1 MGHDK, CDR2 SYGVNS. This CDR3 is 12 amino acids long. V lost 1 base and J 5 bases, leaving 5 bases between the germline ends.

This chain connects TRBV4-3 to TRBJ2-2; 7 bases line up with TRBD1. V gave up 4 bases and J gave up 7 bases; unmatched junction bases: 9. This CDR3 is 15 amino acids long. Germline CDR1 LGHNA, CDR2 YSLEER. The CDR3: CASSRLTGTNGELFF. The DNA for the CDR3 is TGCGCCAGCAGCCGGTTGACAGGGACCAACGGGGAGCTGTTTTTT.

This clone was picked up a small number of times. This chain connects TRBV9 to TRBJ1-3, with D hard to call. This CDR3 is built from 14 residues. Germline values: CDR1 SGDLS, CDR2 YYNGEE. Trimming cost V 3 bases and J 0 bases, with 7 bases left between them. The CDR3 DNA follows: TGTGCCAGCAGCGCCCGGGACTCTGGAAACACCATATATTTT. This translates into CASSARDSGNTIYF.

This clone occurred a few times. The chain joins TRBV5-1 to TRBJ1-4; D is ambiguous. CDR1 SGHRS and CDR2 YFSETQ come from the germline V gene. V lost 4 bases to trimming and J lost 6 bases, with 16 bases between them. The CDR3 is made up of 15 amino acids. The CDR3 loop is CASSPRQARDEKLFF. The CDR3 nucleotides read TGCGCCAGCAGCCCCCGCCAGGCACGGGATGAAAAACTGTTTTTT.

This clone was counted only a few times. This chain connects TRBV13 to TRBJ1-1, with D maybe TRBD1 (6 bases). Germline CDR1 is PRHDT and CDR2 is FYEKMQ (reference sequence). The CDR3 is made up of 12 amino acids. The V end was cut by 4 bases, the J end by 6 bases, with 9 bases between. The CDR3 loop reads CASSSRGAEAFF. The CDR3 region has the DNA TGTGCCAGCAGCTCGAGGGGGGCTGAAGCTTTCTTT.

J is TRBJ1-1 and V is TRBV4-1; 7 bases align to TRBD1. Trimming took 4 bases from V and 0 from J; bases not matched to a gene: 2. This CDR3 region has 14 residues. Germline assignment: CDR1 MGHRA and CDR2 YSYEKL. CDR3 DNA sequence: TGCGCCAGCAGCCCGGGACAGATGAACACTGAAGCTTTCTTT. As protein: CASSPGQMNTEAFF.

This clone was counted between two and nine times. V gene TRBV5-1 combines with J gene TRBJ1-4; TRBD1 is a possible D gene (6 bases). This CDR3 region has 12 residues. Germline CDR1 reads SGHRS; CDR2 reads YFSETQ. Trimming took off 4 bases at V and 10 bases at J, with 11 bases between the two ends. CDR3 in DNA: TGCGCCAGCAGCCCACAGGGAGTAAAACTGTTTTTT. This translates into CASSPQGVKLFF. The full variable domain, rest sourced from reference TRBV5-1 and TRBJ1-4, is KAGVTQTPRYLIKTRGQQVTLSCSPISGHRSVSWYQQTPGQGLQFLFEYFSETQRNKGNFPGRFSGRQFSNSRSEMNVSTLELGDSALYLCASSPQGVKLFFGSGTQLSVL.

This clone was observed a few times. The gene calls are TRBV5-6 and TRBJ1-6; 7 bases fit TRBD1. The germline CDR1 and CDR2 sequences are SGHDT and YYEEEE. The CDR3 sequence is 16 residues long. V shed 4 bases and J 4 bases; nucleotides not matched to a gene: 8. CDR3 sequence (DNA): TGTGCCAGCAGCGAGATGGCGGGACAGTATAATTCACCCCTCCACTTT. It encodes CASSEMAGQYNSPLHF.

This clone occurred a few times. The chain is built from TRBV29-1 and TRBJ2-5, with TRBD1 matching over 9 bases. CDR3 length: 15 residues. CDR1 SQVTM and CDR2 ANQGSEA come from the germline V gene. V was pared by 7 bases and J by 5 bases, with 14 bases of the junction left unmatched. The CDR3 region is CSAYPRDREGETQYF. The CDR3 region has the DNA TGCAGCGCCTACCCCCGGGACAGGGAAGGGGAGACCCAGTACTTC.